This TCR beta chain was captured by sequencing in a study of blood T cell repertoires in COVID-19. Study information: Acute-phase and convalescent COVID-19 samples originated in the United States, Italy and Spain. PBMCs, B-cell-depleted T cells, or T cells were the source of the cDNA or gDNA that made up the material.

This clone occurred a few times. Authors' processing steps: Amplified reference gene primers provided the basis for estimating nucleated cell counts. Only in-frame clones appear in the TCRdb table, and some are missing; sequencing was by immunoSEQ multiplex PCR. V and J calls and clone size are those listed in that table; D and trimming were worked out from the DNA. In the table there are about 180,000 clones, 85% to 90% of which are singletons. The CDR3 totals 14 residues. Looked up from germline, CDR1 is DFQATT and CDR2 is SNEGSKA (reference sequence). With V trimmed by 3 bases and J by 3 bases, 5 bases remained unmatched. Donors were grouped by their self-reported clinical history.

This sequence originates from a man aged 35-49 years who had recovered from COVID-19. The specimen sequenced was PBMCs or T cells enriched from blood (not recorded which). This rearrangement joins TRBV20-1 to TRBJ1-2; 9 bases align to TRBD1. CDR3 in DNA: TGCAGTGCTAGTTTACAGGGGGCTGACTATGGCTACACCTTC. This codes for CSASLQGADYGYTF.